This TCR beta chain was identified in a study of T cell responses to AZD1222 COVID-19 vaccine. This CDR3 is built from 15 residues. Trimming took off 0 bases at V and 3 bases at J, with 9 bases between the two ends. The germline V gene has CDR1 SGHDT and CDR2 YYEEEE. The method was immunoSEQ multiplex PCR; TCRdb's version includes in-frame clones alone and lacks a portion of them. The table records 130,000 to 150,000 clones, 75% to 85% of them present only once. The source material was peripheral blood, sampled on day 0 of MenACWY control vaccination. The chain employs TRBV5-6 and TRBJ1-4; no reliable D call. This clonotype originated in an adult in good health. The CDR3 region is CASSLARDSNEKLFF. Here the CDR3 DNA reads TGTGCCAGCAGCTTGGCAAGGGATTCTAATGAAAAACTGTTTTTT.